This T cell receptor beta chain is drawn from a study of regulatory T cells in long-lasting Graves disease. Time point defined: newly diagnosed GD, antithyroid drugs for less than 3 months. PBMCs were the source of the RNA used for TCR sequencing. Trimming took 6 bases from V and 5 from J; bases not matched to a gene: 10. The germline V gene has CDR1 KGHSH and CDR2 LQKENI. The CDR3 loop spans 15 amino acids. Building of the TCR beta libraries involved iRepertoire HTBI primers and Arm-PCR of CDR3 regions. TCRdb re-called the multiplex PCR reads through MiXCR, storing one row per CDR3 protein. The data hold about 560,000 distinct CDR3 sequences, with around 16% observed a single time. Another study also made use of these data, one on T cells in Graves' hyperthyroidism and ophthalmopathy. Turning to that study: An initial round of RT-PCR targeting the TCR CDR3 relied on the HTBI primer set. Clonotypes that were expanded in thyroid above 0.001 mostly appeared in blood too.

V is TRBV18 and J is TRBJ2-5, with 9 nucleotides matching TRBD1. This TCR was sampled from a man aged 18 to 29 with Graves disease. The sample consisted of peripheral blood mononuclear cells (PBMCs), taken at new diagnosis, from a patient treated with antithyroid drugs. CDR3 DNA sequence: TGTGCCAGCTCGTATACAGGGGGCGGTTCGGAGACCCAGTACTTC. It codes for CASSYTGGGSETQYF.